Below, 27 T cell receptor beta chains from the same sample are listed, as sequenced in a study of Graves' ophthalmopathy and Graves' hyperthyroidism (dated by TCRdb to the late 2010s). Data came from an Illumina HiSeq 2000. For repertoire sequencing, the TCR beta CDR3 regions were amplified from RNA transcripts. A first-round RT-PCR used HTBI primers with the Qiagen OneStep RT-PCR kit, followed by a second-round multiplex PCR, size selection and purification. The public reads were reanalyzed by TCRdb: fastp trimming at Q25, MiXCR alignment, in-frame beta chains only. Rows matching on CDR3 protein sequence are summarized as one entry with the most common DNA and genes. Present in this sample are just over 600,000 distinct CDR3 sequences, around a fifth of which were seen just once. The biggest ten clones account for approximately 6.9% of the sample. Source material: peripheral blood. Every receptor here comes from a woman between 18 and 29 years old with stable Graves' hyperthyroidism. Some clones in this sample may be carry-over from other donors' samples. Donor details come from another sample of the same person, matched by shared clones.

This clonotype was counted at least ten times. V is TRBV14 and J is TRBJ1-1; D unresolved. Per germline, CDR1 SGHDN and CDR2 FVKESK. The length of the CDR3 is 12 residues. The V end was cut by 4 bases, the J end by 7 bases, with 10 bases between. CDR3 nucleotide sequence: TGTGCCAGCAGCCTGGACGCGGGTGAAGCTTTCTTT. Translation gives CASSLDAGEAFF.

This clonotype has only a few counts. J is TRBJ1-2 and V is TRBV6-1; D perhaps matches TRBD1 (6 bases). The CDR3 extends over 13 amino acids. The V gene lost 7 bases and the J gene lost 4 bases, with 13 bases spanning the gap. Per the germline V gene, CDR1 is MNHNS and CDR2 is SASEGT. CDR3 loop: CASTRDRTYGYTF. In DNA, the CDR3 is TGTGCCAGCACTAGAGACAGGACCTATGGCTACACCTTC.

Notes on this clonotype: Just one base apart from a much larger clone, this may be a read error. V gene TRBV28 combines with J gene TRBJ2-7; D might be TRBD1 (6 bases). CDR1 and CDR2 (germline): MDHEN, SYDVKM. This CDR3 spans 15 amino acids. CDR3 protein: CAISGRDISSYEQYF. Written as DNA, the CDR3 is TGTGCCATCAGTGGACGGGACATTAGCTCCTACGAGCAGTACTTC.

This clonotype was seen ten or more times. The V and J genes are TRBV6-2 or TRBV6-3 and TRBJ1-2; 9 nucleotides line up with TRBD1. The CDR3 extends over 14 amino acids. Germline V gene data show CDR1 as MNHEY and CDR2 as SVGEGT. The J segment lost 8 bases and the V segment lost 6 bases, leaving 10 bases of the junction unmatched. The CDR3 DNA reads as TGTGCCAGCAGAGAAGCAACAGGGGGCCACGGCTACACCTTC. Translated, it gives CASREATGGHGYTF.

This clonotype was counted once. J is TRBJ2-2 and V is TRBV12-3 or TRBV12-4; TRBD1 matches 9 bases. The CDR3 runs to 15 residues. V was clipped by 4 bases and J by 6 bases; unmatched bases: 6. CDR3 sequence: CASSSPGQGAGELFF. CDR3 nucleotides: TGTGCCAGCAGTTCGCCGGGACAGGGCGCCGGGGAGCTGTTTTTT.

This clonotype was found many times. This sequence joins TRBV6-2 or TRBV6-3 and TRBJ2-7, with 13 bases identical to TRBD2. The J segment lost 2 bases and the V segment lost 2 bases, leaving 3 bases of the junction unmatched. The CDR3 is 16 residues long. The germline V gene has CDR1 MNHEY and CDR2 SVGEGT. The CDR3 is CASSYGGTSGAYEQYF. In DNA, the CDR3 is TGTGCCAGCAGTTACGGCGGGACTAGCGGGGCCTACGAGCAGTACTTC.

This clonotype was observed at least ten times. The rearrangement joins TRBV12-3 or TRBV12-4 to TRBJ2-2; TRBD1 is a possible D gene (7 bases). The V gene lost 7 bases and the J gene lost 9 bases, with 15 bases spanning the gap. The CDR3 length is 13 residues. The CDR3 loop is CASTIRRGRELFF. CDR3 nucleotide sequence: TGTGCCAGCACGATACGGAGGGGGCGGGAGCTGTTTTTT.

This clonotype was observed many times. The junction does not match germline at one end; this may be a read error. The chain is built from TRBV6-1 and TRBJ2-7; TRBD2 agrees at 7 bases. The CDR3 spans 14 residues. CDR1 is MNHNS and CDR2 is SASEGT in the germline V gene. The CDR3 region is CASSEAGTSYEQYF. The DNA of the CDR3 is TGCGCCAGCAGTGAAGCGGGAACTTCCTACGAGCAGTACTTC.

As regards this clonotype: This may be a read error, as it is one base from a much larger clone. The V call is TRBV29-1, the J call TRBJ1-2; no definite D call. CDR1 and CDR2 (germline): SQVTM, ANQGSEA. This CDR3 has 12 residues. The CDR3 sequence is CCVEGSHYGYTF. For the CDR3, the DNA is TGCTGCGTTGAGGGCAGTCACTATGGCTACACCTTC.

The chain recombines TRBV2 with TRBJ1-2; D is perhaps TRBD1 (6 bases). Germline CDR1 and CDR2: SNHLY and FYNNEI. There are 13 residues in the CDR3. Trimming removed 4 bases at V and 6 bases at J, with 12 bases between. The CDR3 here is CASSGDMMNGYTF. The CDR3 DNA reads TGTGCCAGCAGTGGGGACATGATGAATGGCTACACCTTC.

In its sample, this clonotype was seen many times. The rearrangement links TRBV29-1 to TRBJ1-2, with no clear D. Trimming shortened V by 0 bases and J by 8 bases, and 10 bases separated the two germline ends. CDR3 length: 12 amino acids. In germline, CDR1 is SQVTM, CDR2 ANQGSEA. The CDR3 here is CSVEDLRFGYTF. As DNA, the CDR3 is TGCAGCGTTGAAGATTTACGGTTCGGCTACACCTTC.

The rearrangement joins TRBV4-1 to TRBJ2-7; 7 bases fit TRBD2. The CDR3 extends over 14 amino acids. Trimming cost V 2 bases and J 2 bases; bases outside gene matches: 3. Germline CDR1 reads MGHRA; CDR2 reads YSYEKL. DNA of the CDR3: TGCGCCAGCAGCCAAAGCGGGGCTCCCTACGAGCAGTACTTC. Translated: CASSQSGAPYEQYF.

This clonotype was seen many times. The rearrangement uses TRBV5-1 and TRBJ1-2, with 8 bases lining up with TRBD1. The CDR3 is 14 residues long. Trimming at V came to 3 bases and at J to 6 bases, leaving 7 bases not matched to a gene. Germline CDR1 is SGHRS and CDR2 is YFSETQ. DNA of the CDR3: TGCGCCAGCAGCTCGGACAGGGAGTCGAATGGCTACACCTTC. It yields the protein CASSSDRESNGYTF.

The chain combines TRBV29-1 with TRBJ1-2, with TRBD1 as a possible D gene (5 bases). V was pared by 5 bases and J by 5 bases, with 9 bases between. Germline V gene sequence: CDR1 SQVTM, CDR2 ANQGSEA. The CDR3 sequence is 11 residues long. CDR3 DNA: TGCAGCGTTTGGGGGACTTATGGCTACACCTTC. As protein: CSVWGTYGYTF.

This clonotype was seen ten or more times. The rearrangement joins TRBV11-2 to TRBJ2-6; 11 bases fit TRBD1. The trim removed 4 bases at V and 3 bases at J, leaving 5 bases unmatched. Germline CDR1 is SGHAT and CDR2 is FQNNGV. The CDR3 runs 17 residues. CDR3 in amino acids: CASSWDRGLSGANVLTF. In nucleotides, the CDR3 is TGTGCCAGCAGCTGGGACAGGGGGTTAAGTGGGGCCAACGTCCTGACTTTC.

V is TRBV9 and J is TRBJ2-7, with D possibly TRBD1 on 5 matching bases. The length of the CDR3 is 16 residues. V shed 4 bases and J shed 2 bases, with 19 bases lying between them. Germline V CDR1 and CDR2: SGDLS, YYNGEE. The DNA for the CDR3 is TGTGCCAGCAGCCCCTGGGGCTCCCACGTACCCTACGAGCAGTACTTC. Its protein is CASSPWGSHVPYEQYF.

This clonotype was detected ten times or more. This chain joins TRBV7-8 and TRBJ2-7, with TRBD2 as a possible D gene (6 bases). V was shortened by 3 bases and J by 0 bases, with 21 bases between the two germline ends. The CDR3 is 18 amino acids. Germline CDR1 SGHVS, CDR2 FQNEAQ. The CDR3 spells CASSFRHPGELDSYEQYF. The DNA of the CDR3 is TGTGCCAGCAGCTTCCGCCACCCGGGGGAATTAGACTCCTACGAGCAGTACTTC.

This clonotype appeared many times. An end of the junction differs from the germline gene, which may be a read error. This chain links TRBV6-5 with TRBJ2-7; TRBD1 agrees at 7 bases. The CDR3 runs 14 residues. Germline CDR1 is MNHEY and CDR2 is SVGAGI. The CDR3 here is CASNYSPTGNEQYF. In DNA, the CDR3 is TGTGCCAGCAATTACTCCCCGACAGGGAACGAGCAGTACTTC.

There are many counts of this clonotype. This chain joins TRBV19 and TRBJ2-7; D is possibly TRBD2 (5 bases). The CDR3 is 15 residues long. Per the germline V gene, CDR1 is LNHDA and CDR2 is SQIVND (reference sequence). V was pared by 1 base and J by 0 bases, with 10 bases between. The CDR3 reads CASSIARGSSYEQYF. The CDR3 coding sequence is TGTGCCAGTAGTATAGCACGGGGATCCTCCTACGAGCAGTACTTC.

Remarks on this clonotype: One base away lies a much larger clone, so this may be a sequencing read error. The rearrangement joins TRBV3-1 to TRBJ1-6, with 8 bases identical to TRBD1. Germline-derived CDR1 and CDR2 are LGHDT and YNNKEL (reference sequence). V was pared by 1 base and J by 14 bases, with 7 bases of the junction left unmatched. This CDR3 region has 14 residues. Here the CDR3 reads CASSQVGQVGSLHF. In DNA, the CDR3 is TGTGCCAGCAGCCAAGTGGGACAGGTTGGATCCCTCCACTTT.

As to this clonotype: One end of the junction varies from germline; a read error may be responsible. This sequence joins TRBV3-1 and TRBJ2-5, with 7 bases fitting TRBD1. The germline gives CDR1 LGHDT, CDR2 YNNKEL (reference sequence). The CDR3 runs 15 residues. The CDR3 nucleotides read TGTGCCAGCAGCCAACTGACAGGGTCCCAAGATACCCAGTACTTC. Encoded protein: CASSQLTGSQDTQYF.

This clonotype was recorded many times. This rearrangement joins TRBV2 to TRBJ2-5; D ambiguous. The CDR3 is 16 residues long. V shed 6 bases and J shed 0 bases, with 17 bases lying between them. Per germline, CDR1 SNHLY and CDR2 FYNNEI. The CDR3 reads CASRPARMADQETQYF. CDR3 DNA sequence: TGTGCCAGCAGACCCGCTCGAATGGCGGACCAAGAGACCCAGTACTTC.

At least ten counts were recorded for this clonotype. The rearrangement joins TRBV6-5 to TRBJ2-7; 10 bases match TRBD2. Germline V gives CDR1 MNHEY, CDR2 SVGAGI. CDR3 length equals 16 residues. The V gene end was trimmed by 2 bases and the J gene end by 3 bases; junction bases not matched to a gene: 7. For the CDR3, the DNA is TGTGCCAGCAGTTACGGGTCTAGCGGGGGCTACTACGAGCAGTACTTC. Amino acid sequence: CASSYGSSGGYYEQYF.

The chain joins TRBV7-6 to TRBJ1-5; the D gene is possibly TRBD1 (5 bases). V was trimmed by 2 bases and J by 1 base, leaving 9 bases between them. This CDR3 comprises 15 residues. CDR1 is SGHVS and CDR2 is FNYEAQ in the germline V gene. The CDR3 DNA reads as TGTGCCAGCAGCTTAATGGGACGCAGCAATCAGCCCCAGCATTTT. It specifies CASSLMGRSNQPQHF. Together with reference TRBV7-6 and TRBJ1-5, the CDR3 gives the full variable domain: GAGVSQSPRYKVTKRGQDVALRCDPISGHVSLYWYRQALGQGPEFLTYFNYEAQQDKSGLPNDRFSAERPEGSISTLTIQRTEQRDSAMYRCASSLMGRSNQPQHFGDGTRLSIL.

V usage is TRBV6-1 and J usage is TRBJ2-7; D unclear. Germline V gives CDR1 MNHNS, CDR2 SASEGT. CDR3 length equals 13 residues. Trimming removed 4 bases from V and 7 bases from J, with 14 bases in between. CDR3 bases: TGTGCCAGCAGTGGTTTAGAGAGTCTTGAGCAGTACTTC. This encodes CASSGLESLEQYF.

This clonotype has at least ten counts. This chain joins TRBV12-5 and TRBJ2-5, with 10 bases aligning to TRBD2. The CDR3 totals 13 residues. Germline V gene lookup returns CDR1 LGHNT and CDR2 FRNRAP. With 7 bases clipped from V and 5 bases from J, the junction kept 4 bases outside the gene matches. As DNA, the CDR3 is TGTGCTAGTGCAACTAGCGGGGCGGAGACCCAGTACTTC. This translates into CASATSGAETQYF. Filled out from reference TRBV12-5 and TRBJ2-5, the complete variable domain reads DARVTQTPRHKVTEMGQEVTMRCQPILGHNTVFWYRQTMMQGLELLAYFRNRAPLDDSGMPKDRFSAEMPDATLATLKIQPSEPRDSAVYFCASATSGAETQYFGPGTRLLVL.

The chain employs TRBV20-1 and TRBJ2-2; a weak D match, TRBD1 (5 bases). V was cut by 3 bases and J by 2 bases, with 10 bases left in between. The CDR3 runs 14 residues. Germline CDR1 is DFQATT and CDR2 is SNEGSKA (reference sequence). The CDR3 DNA follows: TGCAGTGCTAGGCGACAGACTAACACCGGGGAGCTGTTTTTT. Residues: CSARRQTNTGELFF.